The 11 T cell receptor beta chains given below trace back to one sample, sequenced in a study of blood T cell repertoires in COVID-19. Using immunoSEQ multiplex PCR, the repertoire was profiled, and TCRdb retains in-frame clones only, with some absent. The data hold over 55,000 clones, with approximately 80% observed a single time. The specimen was peripheral blood. Every receptor here comes from a man in his forties or fifties with COVID-19, enrolled during active disease.

This clone was observed a single time. The genes are TRBV29-1 and TRBJ1-2; TRBD1 matches at 9 bases. With 8 bases clipped from V and 8 bases from J, the junction kept 9 bases outside the gene matches. The CDR3 totals 12 residues. Germline V gene sequence: CDR1 SQVTM, CDR2 ANQGSEA. CDR3 bases: TGCAGCTTCCGGGACAGGGAACACGGCTACACCTTC. Translation: CSFRDREHGYTF.

J is TRBJ2-7 and V is TRBV27, with D possibly TRBD2 on 6 matching bases. Deletions cut 2 bases from V and 5 bases from J, with 10 bases between. Germline values: CDR1 MNHEY, CDR2 SMNVEV (reference sequence). This CDR3 is 13 amino acids long. Written as DNA, the CDR3 is TGTGCCAGCAGTTTACTAGCGAGCAACGAGCAGTACTTC. Translating gives CASSLLASNEQYF.

The sample holds one count of this clone. J is TRBJ2-1 and V is TRBV2; the D is unclear. Per the germline V gene, CDR1 is SNHLY and CDR2 is FYNNEI. V lost 7 bases, J lost 0 bases, and 16 bases lay in between. The CDR3 consists of 16 residues. DNA for the CDR3: TGTGCCAGCATTAAAGGAGCCTCAAGCTCCTACAATGAGCAGTTCTTC. Translation: CASIKGASSSYNEQFF.

The chain is built from TRBV11-2 and TRBJ1-1; possibly TRBD1 for D (5 bases). V lost 1 base, J lost 1 base, and 16 bases lay in between. CDR3 length: 17 residues. The germline V gene has CDR1 SGHAT and CDR2 FQNNGV. Here the CDR3 reads CASSLVRAFVGNTEAFF. CDR3 bases: TGTGCCAGCAGCTTAGTCAGGGCATTTGTCGGGAACACTGAAGCTTTCTTT.

The gene calls are TRBV5-1 and TRBJ1-3; unclear D gene. CDR1 is SGHRS, CDR2 YFSETQ, per germline. CDR3 length equals 16 residues. V lost 2 bases to trimming and J lost 1 base, with 13 bases between them. CDR3 sequence reads: CASSFGIRGSGNTIYF. DNA of the CDR3: TGCGCCAGCAGCTTTGGAATCCGAGGGTCTGGAAACACCATATATTTT. The full variable domain, with the rest looked up from reference TRBV5-1 and TRBJ1-3, is KAGVTQTPRYLIKTRGQQVTLSCSPISGHRSVSWYQQTPGQGLQFLFEYFSETQRNKGNFPGRFSGRQFSNSRSEMNVSTLELGDSALYLCASSFGIRGSGNTIYFGEGSWLTVV.

The chain is built from TRBV5-5 and TRBJ1-5, with D possibly TRBD1 on 6 matching bases. The CDR3 totals 16 residues. V was cut by 3 bases and J by 4 bases, with 17 bases left in between. The germline gives CDR1 SGHKS, CDR2 YYEKEE (reference sequence). DNA of the CDR3: TGTGCCAGCAGCTACACAGGGTTGGGGGAAAATCAGCCCCAGCATTTT. Translation gives CASSYTGLGENQPQHF.

The chain carries TRBV4-1 and TRBJ2-7; 8 nucleotides align to TRBD2. Trimming at V came to 0 bases and at J to 7 bases, leaving 8 bases not matched to a gene. The germline V gene has CDR1 MGHRA and CDR2 YSYEKL. CDR3 length: 15 residues. CDR3: CASSQDSAGVREQYF. The CDR3 DNA follows: TGCGCCAGCAGCCAAGATTCAGCGGGAGTGAGGGAGCAGTACTTC.

The genes are TRBV7-9 and TRBJ2-7, with D perhaps matching TRBD1 (5 bases). The CDR3 consists of 14 residues. V dropped 5 bases and J dropped 2 bases, with 13 bases sitting between them. Germline V gene sequence: CDR1 SEHNR, CDR2 FQNEAQ (reference sequence). The CDR3 is CASSLGIGAYEQYF. The DNA of the CDR3 is TGTGCCAGCAGCCTAGGGATAGGGGCCTACGAGCAGTACTTC.

V gene TRBV5-6 combines with J gene TRBJ1-2; 7 nucleotides agree with TRBD1. CDR1 and CDR2 (germline): SGHDT, YYEEEE. The CDR3 has 11 residues. The V and J ends lost 6 bases and 7 bases, in that order; junction bases with no gene match: 3. The CDR3 protein is CASTRDSGYTF. CDR3 DNA: TGTGCCAGCACCCGGGACAGTGGCTACACCTTC.

A single count supports this clone. The genes are TRBV4-1 and TRBJ2-1, with D possibly matching TRBD2 (5 bases). The CDR3 totals 13 residues. Per germline, CDR1 MGHRA and CDR2 YSYEKL. The V end was cut by 6 bases, the J end by 10 bases, with 16 bases between. The CDR3 nucleotides are TGCGCCAGCAGGGACTCGTTTGGTGAAGAGCAGTTCTTC. Residues: CASRDSFGEEQFF.

V gene TRBV19 combines with J gene TRBJ1-1; a weak D match, TRBD1 (5 bases). CDR1 is LNHDA and CDR2 is SQIVND in the germline V gene (reference sequence). Trimming cost V 5 bases and J 0 bases, with 13 bases left between them. The CDR3 is 15 residues long. CDR3 nucleotides: TGTGCCAGTAGTGACCAAGCGGGGGTGAACACTGAAGCTTTCTTT. Translation: CASSDQAGVNTEAFF.